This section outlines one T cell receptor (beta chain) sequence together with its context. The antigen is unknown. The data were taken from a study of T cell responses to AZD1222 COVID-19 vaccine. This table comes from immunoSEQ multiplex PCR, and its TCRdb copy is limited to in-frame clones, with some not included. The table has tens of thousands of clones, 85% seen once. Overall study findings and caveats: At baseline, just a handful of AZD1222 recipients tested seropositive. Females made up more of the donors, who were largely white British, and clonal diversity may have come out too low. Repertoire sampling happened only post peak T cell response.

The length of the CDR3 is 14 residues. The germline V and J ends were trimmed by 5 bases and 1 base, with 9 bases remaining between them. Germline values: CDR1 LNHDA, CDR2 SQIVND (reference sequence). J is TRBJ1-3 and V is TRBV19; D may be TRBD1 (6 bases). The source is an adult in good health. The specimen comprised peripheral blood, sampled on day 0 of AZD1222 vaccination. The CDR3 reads CASSRQESGNTIYF. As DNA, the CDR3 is TGTGCCAGTAGTCGACAGGAATCTGGAAACACCATATATTTT.